This entry features one T cell receptor beta chain sequence. Described time point: baseline pretreatment blood. As to treatment: 15 Gy SBRT to primary tumor, nephrectomy 4 weeks later. The patient's renal cell carcinoma had clear cell pathology. These data belong to a study of radiation and T cells in renal cell carcinoma. The repertoire was sequenced with immunoSEQ multiplex PCR; TCRdb's copy has only in-frame clones and lacks some. The data contain some 22,000 clones, 80% of them singletons. V gave up 3 bases and J gave up 0 bases, with 18 bases separating them. The CDR3 is 17 residues long. The germline CDR1 and CDR2 sequences are WNHNN and SYGVQD (reference sequence).

The sample was blood, taken from a patient whose treatment included radiotherapy and nephrectomy. This sequence joins TRBV10-1 and TRBJ2-7, with a tentative D call TRBD1 (5 bases). The receptor was isolated from a man aged 55 to 70 with renal cell carcinoma. The CDR3 DNA sequence: TGCGCCAGCAGTGATCCTCCCTGGGGCGAGAGCTCCTACGAGCAGTACTTC. Its translation: CASSDPPWGESSYEQYF.